Sequencing of this T cell receptor beta chain was carried out in a study of blood T cell repertoires in COVID-19. In the study overall: The samples span acute and convalescent COVID-19 from the United States, Italy and Spain. Sources were T cells, B-cell-depleted T cells, or PBMCs; the material itself was cDNA or gDNA.

As handled by the study authors: Estimation of nucleated cell counts relied on the amplification of reference gene primers. Measured with immunoSEQ multiplex PCR; TCRdb has only the in-frame clones, and not every one. V, J and clone size are taken as reported in that table, and D and trimming were inferred from the DNA itself. The data hold roughly 160,000 clones, with just over 85% observed a single time. Unmatched junction bases numbered 12, after V lost 4 bases and J lost 2 bases. CDR3 size: 18 residues. Per the germline V gene, CDR1 is LNHDA and CDR2 is SQIVND (reference sequence). The specimen sequenced was peripheral blood. The origin of this receptor is a man over 45 with active or convalescent COVID-19. The rearrangement links TRBV19 to TRBJ2-2; 8 bases are a match to TRBD2. The CDR3 DNA reads as TGTGCCAGTAGTAGGGGTTCCGGCGGGAGGACCAACACCGGGGAGCTGTTTTTT. Its protein product is CASSRGSGGRTNTGELFF.